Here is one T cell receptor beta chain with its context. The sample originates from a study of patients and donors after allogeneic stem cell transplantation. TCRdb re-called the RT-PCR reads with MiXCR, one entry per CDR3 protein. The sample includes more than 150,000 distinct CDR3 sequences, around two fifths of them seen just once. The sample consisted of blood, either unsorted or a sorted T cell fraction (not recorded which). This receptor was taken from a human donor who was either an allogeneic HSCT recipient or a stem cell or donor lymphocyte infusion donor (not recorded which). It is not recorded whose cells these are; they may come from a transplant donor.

CDR3 sequence reads: CASSLSPRYGYTF. The CDR3 coding sequence is TGTGCCAGCAGTTTGTCCCCGCGCTATGGCTACACCTTC. V gene TRBV28 combines with J gene TRBJ1-2; D remains unclear. The CDR3 has 13 residues. Germline CDR1 is MDHEN and CDR2 is SYDVKM. Deletions cut 3 bases from V and 4 bases from J, with 9 bases between.